These T cell receptor beta chains were read from a single sample in a study of shared clonotypes between healthy human individuals. Some clones are missing from TCRdb's copy, which holds only in-frame ones; the method was immunoSEQ multiplex PCR. The sample lists fewer than 850,000 clones; roughly 96% were seen once. What was sequenced was naive CD8+ T cells sorted from blood. These receptors were taken from a man between 25 and 39 years old in good health. The CDR3 runs from the conserved cysteine through the conserved F or W.

j_call	v_call	cdr3_aa
TRBJ2-7	TRBV28	CASLGLAGNEQYF
TRBJ2-7	TRBV5-1	CASSLAPGGNYEQYF
TRBJ2-7	TRBV7-8	CASSFQPAVGSSYEQYF
TRBJ2-1	TRBV25-1	CASSDRTSGYGEQFF
TRBJ2-7	TRBV11-2	CASGGTGQWEQYF
TRBJ2-1	TRBV7-2	CASSLDWGEQFF
TRBJ2-7	TRBV15	CATSRQGPSYEQYF
TRBJ2-1	TRBV27	CASSQAYNEQFF
TRBJ2-7	TRBV6-1	CASSENLIFNEQYF
TRBJ2-7	TRBV19	CASSIGLGSYEQYF
TRBJ2-7	TRBV11-3	CASSLREASGSGEQYF
TRBJ1-2	TRBV6-5	CASSYRDRADGYTF
TRBJ2-1	TRBV21-1	CASTLLAGGHNEQFF
TRBJ2-1	TRBV7-2	CASSLDLTAGGYNEQFF
TRBJ1-4	TRBV28	CASSSSAGEKLFF
TRBJ2-1	TRBV7-2	CASSLGGLAPGDNEQFF
TRBJ2-3	TRBV6-4	CASSETSDTDTQYF
TRBJ2-1	TRBV7-8	CASSLDAFVSYNEQFF
TRBJ1-1	TRBV6-6	CASSSDLDQNTEAFF
TRBJ2-1	TRBV4-1	CASSQVWGTGASNEQFF
TRBJ2-5	TRBV18	CASSRLGRGLTETQYF
TRBJ2-1	TRBV6-5	CASSFIGAGGYNEQFF
TRBJ2-5	TRBV18	CASSPTSGDRETQYF
TRBJ1-1	TRBV6-6	CASSSTGSKGETEAFF
TRBJ1-2	TRBV27	CASTELSGYTF
TRBJ1-2	TRBV10-2	CASSDFEYGYTF
TRBJ2-7	TRBV2	CASRIQGASYEQYF
TRBJ1-1	TRBV11-2	CASRAGAGNTEAFF
TRBJ2-3	TRBV30	CAWGEGAPSQYF
TRBJ2-5	TRBV29-1	CSVEDWDLGTNGQETQYF
TRBJ1-1	TRBV28	CASSEDRGNTEAFF
TRBJ2-1	TRBV30	CAWSIDRNEQFF
TRBJ1-2	TRBV4-2	CASSQLDRGNYGYTF
TRBJ1-2	TRBV5-6	CASRRMSTGYTF
TRBJ2-7	TRBV5-6	CASSLLADFYEQYF
TRBJ1-5	TRBV28	CASRTGAEPQHF
TRBJ2-2	TRBV10-3	CAISEWFAGSAPNTGELFF